These 13 T cell receptor beta chains originate from one sample sequenced in a study of shared clonotypes between healthy human individuals. As defined, naive CD8 cells were CD45RO-negative and positively selected for CCR7, with terminally differentiated effector memory CD45RA+ cells excluded. Libraries were prepared by immunoSEQ multiplex PCR; TCRdb keeps only in-frame clonotypes and omits some of them. The sample holds about 2 million clones, roughly 95% seen once. Input material: naive CD8+ T cells sorted from blood. The receptors here all came from a man aged 18 to 35 in good health.

V and J are TRBV4-1 and TRBJ1-1; D unclear. The length of the CDR3 is 12 residues. Trimming stripped 5 bases from V and 7 bases from J, with 11 bases between. Per the germline V gene, CDR1 is MGHRA and CDR2 is YSYEKL. The DNA for the CDR3 is TGCGCCAGCAGCGGGTCCGGTTTTGAAGCTTTCTTT. This gives the protein CASSGSGFEAFF.

The chain couples TRBV15 to TRBJ2-7; a possible D gene is TRBD1 (6 bases). Germline V gene lookup returns CDR1 LNHNV and CDR2 YYDKDF (reference sequence). V lost 5 bases and J lost 0, with 11 bases in between. This CDR3 has 14 residues. CDR3 DNA sequence: TGTGCCACCAGCGTGACAGGTGACTCCTACGAGCAGTACTTC. Protein product: CATSVTGDSYEQYF.

V usage is TRBV28 and J usage is TRBJ1-1; D may be TRBD1 (5 bases). Between the trimmed V and J ends, which lost 3 bases and 1 base, there was a span of 12 bases. The length of the CDR3 is 15 residues. Germline-derived CDR1 and CDR2 are MDHEN and SYDVKM. CDR3: CASSFPHGTNTEAFF. CDR3 DNA: TGTGCCAGCAGTTTCCCTCACGGGACGAACACTGAAGCTTTCTTT.

About this clone itself: The same CDR3 also results from other DNA sequences found in this sample. V gene TRBV27 combines with J gene TRBJ2-7; TRBD2 matches at 9 bases. Germline CDR1 is MNHEY and CDR2 is SMNVEV (reference sequence). The ends lost 5 bases at V and 1 base at J; junction bases unmatched: 6. This CDR3 has 15 amino acids. The CDR3 protein is CASSLKAGGSYEQYF. The CDR3 bases are TGTGCCAGCAGTCTCAAAGCGGGGGGATCCTACGAGCAGTACTTC.

The chain combines TRBV25-1 with TRBJ2-7; 9 bases map to TRBD1. This CDR3 has 14 amino acids. The J segment lost 6 bases and the V segment lost 3 bases, leaving 6 bases of the junction unmatched. CDR1 MGHDK and CDR2 SYGVNS come from the germline V gene. The DNA for the CDR3 is TGTGCCAGCAGTGACGGACAGGGGTGGGGCGAGCAGTACTTC. Residues: CASSDGQGWGEQYF.

This rearrangement joins TRBV7-9 to TRBJ1-2; D is possibly TRBD1 (5 bases). V lost 5 bases to trimming and J lost 3 bases, with 19 bases between them. The CDR3 spans 16 residues. CDR1 and CDR2 from the germline V gene are SEHNR and FQNEAQ (reference sequence). The DNA for the CDR3 is TGTGCCAGCAGCCCAGTTCCACAGGTTAGCGACTATGGCTACACCTTC. Its protein is CASSPVPQVSDYGYTF.

V usage is TRBV4-1 and J usage is TRBJ2-3, with TRBD1 matching over 8 bases. Germline-derived CDR1 and CDR2 are MGHRA and YSYEKL. Trimming removed 0 bases from V and 4 bases from J; junction bases left unmatched: 3. The CDR3 runs to 15 residues. This CDR3 is CASSQDPGGPDTQYF. CDR3 DNA: TGCGCCAGCAGCCAAGACCCAGGGGGCCCAGATACGCAGTATTTT.

This rearrangement joins TRBV6-1 to TRBJ1-3; the D is unclear. Germline CDR1 reads MNHNS; CDR2 reads SASEGT. CDR3 length: 15 amino acids. With 1 base removed from V and 0 bases from J, the gap between germline ends came to 7 bases. The CDR3 loop reads CASSEVANSGNTIYF. The CDR3 DNA reads as TGTGCCAGCAGTGAAGTGGCTAACTCTGGAAACACCATATATTTT.

The chain combines TRBV9 with TRBJ2-5, with 7 nucleotides matching TRBD2. The CDR3 extends over 15 amino acids. In germline, CDR1 is SGDLS, CDR2 YYNGEE. The V and J ends lost 0 bases and 5 bases, in that order; junction bases with no gene match: 7. As DNA, the CDR3 is TGTGCCAGCAGCGTAGGAGGGCGGGAGTGGGAGACCCAGTACTTC. It encodes CASSVGGREWETQYF. Drawing the rest from reference TRBV9 and TRBJ2-5, the complete variable domain is DSGVTQTPKHLITATGQRVTLRCSPRSGDLSVYWYQQSLDQGLQFLIQYYNGEERAKGNILERFSAQQFPDLHSELNLSSLELGDSALYFCASSVGGREWETQYFGPGTRLLVL.

J is TRBJ1-1 and V is TRBV7-9, with D uncertain. V lost 1 base to trimming and J lost 0 bases, with 9 bases between them. There are 15 residues in the CDR3. Germline V gives CDR1 SEHNR, CDR2 FQNEAQ (reference sequence). The CDR3, as DNA: TGTGCCAGCAGCTTAGTTCCGAACTTGAACACTGAAGCTTTCTTT. The encoded protein is CASSLVPNLNTEAFF.

V and J are TRBV4-1 and TRBJ2-4, with 15 bases that match TRBD2. The length of the CDR3 is 18 residues. Germline CDR1 MGHRA, CDR2 YSYEKL. V was pared by 5 bases and J by 3 bases, with 8 bases of the junction left unmatched. The CDR3 bases are TGCGCCAGCAGCAACGGACTAGCGGGGGGGCAGGGCAAAAACATTCAGTACTTC. Protein: CASSNGLAGGQGKNIQYF.

Notes on this clone: At the DNA level, this CDR3 is encoded by other sequences in the same sample as well. The V gene is TRBV9, the J gene TRBJ2-7; 11 nucleotides agree with TRBD2. There are 15 residues in the CDR3. CDR1 is SGDLS, CDR2 YYNGEE, per germline. V dropped 4 bases and J dropped 0; count of bases not matched to a gene: 3. The CDR3 coding sequence is TGTGCCAGCAGCCCTAGCGGGGGGCCCTCCTACGAGCAGTACTTC. As protein: CASSPSGGPSYEQYF.

The chain uses TRBV27 and TRBJ2-2; D is perhaps TRBD2 (5 bases). The CDR3 contains 16 residues. Germline CDR1 is MNHEY and CDR2 is SMNVEV (reference sequence). The V and J ends lost 4 bases and 6 bases respectively, with 18 bases between them. The CDR3, as DNA: TGTGCCAGCAGTTCGGGAACGACGGCGCGATCCGGGGAGCTGTTTTTT. Protein sequence: CASSSGTTARSGELFF.